Listed below are T cell receptor beta chains from one sample, sequenced in a study of T cell repertoires in cytomegalovirus infection. TCRdb re-derived calls from the reads in MiXCR, one entry per CDR3 protein. The sample includes some 480,000 distinct CDR3 sequences, about 33% of them seen just once. These receptors' targets are unknown. The starting material was cultured PBMCs, obtained from culture after CMV antigen stimulation. These receptors were taken from a human donor in good health (CMV status not recorded). Some clones in this sample may be carry-over from other donors' samples. Each CDR3 is given with its conserved first and last residue. Each record gives: J gene, clone size, D gene, V gene, CDR3 DNA, CDR3 protein. A D gene is named only where the DNA matches it firmly. Expanded clones are given a class, and other clones once, few, many or no size at all.

j_gene: TRBJ2-3
abundance: .
d_gene: .
v_gene: TRBV7-9
CDR3nt: TGTGCCAGCAGCTTAGCCTTAAGCGTGGGAGATACGCAGTATTTT
CDR3aa: CASSLALSVGDTQYF

j_gene: TRBJ2-5
abundance: few
d_gene: TRBD2
v_gene: TRBV7-2
CDR3nt: TGTGCCAGCAGCTTAGTTCGGTTGGCTAGCGGGACCCTAGGGCAGACCCAGTACTTC
CDR3aa: CASSLVRLASGTLGQTQYF

j_gene: TRBJ2-7
abundance: few
d_gene: .
v_gene: TRBV29-1
CDR3nt: TGCAGCGTTGCAGGCGGAGAGGGCTACGAGCAGTACTTC
CDR3aa: CSVAGGEGYEQYF

j_gene: TRBJ1-3
abundance: .
d_gene: .
v_gene: TRBV7-9
CDR3nt: TGTGCCAGCAGCGCGGGGGGAGACACCATATATTTT
CDR3aa: CASSAGGDTIYF

j_gene: TRBJ1-2
abundance: many
d_gene: TRBD1
v_gene: TRBV6-5
CDR3nt: TGTGCCAGCAGTCCCTCCCGGACAGGCTTACGTGGCTACACCTTC
CDR3aa: CASSPSRTGLRGYTF

j_gene: TRBJ2-5
abundance: many
d_gene: .
v_gene: TRBV6-5
CDR3nt: TGTGCCAGCAGTTACTCGAGCGGTTGGGACCGGGGGGCCCAAGAGACCCAGTACTTC
CDR3aa: CASSYSSGWDRGAQETQYF

j_gene: TRBJ2-1
abundance: .
d_gene: TRBD2
v_gene: TRBV6-2/TRBV6-3
CDR3nt: TGTGCCAGCAGTTACCTCCTCGGGACTAGCGGGAGGGCCTACAATGAGCAGTTCTTC
CDR3aa: CASSYLLGTSGRAYNEQFF

j_gene: TRBJ1-4
abundance: .
d_gene: .
v_gene: TRBV24-1
CDR3nt: TGTGCCACCAGTGGAGCCGGGACCCGAGGGGAAAAACTGTTTTTT
CDR3aa: CATSGAGTRGEKLFF

j_gene: TRBJ2-7
abundance: .
d_gene: .
v_gene: TRBV10-3
CDR3nt: TGTGCCATCAGTGGGGAATACGAGCAGTACTTC
CDR3aa: CAISGEYEQYF

j_gene: TRBJ2-7
abundance: few
d_gene: .
v_gene: TRBV20-1
CDR3nt: TGCGCCACATTTCCGGGGACCGTATCCTACGAGCAGTACTTC
CDR3aa: CATFPGTVSYEQYF

j_gene: TRBJ1-6
abundance: .
d_gene: .
v_gene: TRBV4-3
CDR3nt: TGCGCCAGCAGCCAAGAGAGGGTGAGGAATTCACCCCTCCACTTT
CDR3aa: CASSQERVRNSPLHF

j_gene: TRBJ1-6
abundance: .
d_gene: TRBD1
v_gene: TRBV11-3
CDR3nt: TGTGCCAGCAGCGGGACAGGGGGTGGTTCACCCCTCCACTTT
CDR3aa: CASSGTGGGSPLHF

j_gene: TRBJ1-1
abundance: few
d_gene: .
v_gene: TRBV10-3
CDR3nt: TGTGCCATCAGTGAGAGAGGGACCTTGTACGAAGCTTTCTTT
CDR3aa: CAISERGTLYEAFF

j_gene: TRBJ1-1
abundance: .
d_gene: .
v_gene: TRBV12-3/TRBV12-4
CDR3nt: TGTGCCAGCACCATGCGGGGTGAAGCTTTCTTT
CDR3aa: CASTMRGEAFF

j_gene: TRBJ1-3
abundance: once
d_gene: .
v_gene: TRBV10-3
CDR3nt: TGTGCCATCAGTGGTACCATCTCTGGAAACACCATATATTTT
CDR3aa: CAISGTISGNTIYF

j_gene: TRBJ2-2
abundance: few
d_gene: .
v_gene: TRBV20-1
CDR3nt: TGCAGTGCTAGTGCTAGGGGCGGGGAGCTGTTTTTT
CDR3aa: CSASARGGELFF

j_gene: TRBJ2-1
abundance: .
d_gene: TRBD2
v_gene: TRBV7-8
CDR3nt: TGTGCCAGCAGACTTAGCGGGGGAGAGGCCAATGAGCAGTTCTTC
CDR3aa: CASRLSGGEANEQFF

j_gene: TRBJ2-1
abundance: .
d_gene: TRBD2
v_gene: TRBV27
CDR3nt: TGTGCCAGCACCACCCGGTTGGCTAGCGGAAACAATGAGCAGTTCTTC
CDR3aa: CASTTRLASGNNEQFF

j_gene: TRBJ2-7
abundance: .
d_gene: .
v_gene: TRBV28
CDR3nt: TGTGCCAGCAGTTTTCTCAGGGGCCCCTCCTACGAGCAGTACTTC
CDR3aa: CASSFLRGPSYEQYF

j_gene: TRBJ2-3
abundance: few
d_gene: .
v_gene: TRBV24-1
CDR3nt: TGTGCCACCATGGGAGACCCCACAGATACGCAGTATTTT
CDR3aa: CATMGDPTDTQYF

j_gene: TRBJ2-5
abundance: .
d_gene: TRBD2
v_gene: TRBV28
CDR3nt: TGTGCCAGCAGTTCCCCCTCGGCTAGCGGGAGCAACAAAGAGACCCAGTACTTC
CDR3aa: CASSSPSASGSNKETQYF

j_gene: TRBJ1-5
abundance: few
d_gene: .
v_gene: TRBV6-2/TRBV6-3
CDR3nt: TGTGCCAGCAGTTACCCGGGTTCCGTAGGTCAGCCCCAGCATTTT
CDR3aa: CASSYPGSVGQPQHF

j_gene: TRBJ1-2
abundance: .
d_gene: TRBD1
v_gene: TRBV29-1
CDR3nt: TGCAGCGTTGATCAGGGGGCCGAGGGCTACACCTTC
CDR3aa: CSVDQGAEGYTF

j_gene: TRBJ1-1
abundance: .
d_gene: .
v_gene: TRBV5-8
CDR3nt: TGTGCCAGCAGCTTTGGGACGTTGGGGGGTTTGAACACTGAAGCTTTCTTT
CDR3aa: CASSFGTLGGLNTEAFF

j_gene: TRBJ1-4
abundance: .
d_gene: TRBD1
v_gene: TRBV19
CDR3nt: TGTGCCAGTAGCCCCCCACGGGGGACAGGGGATGAAAAACTGTTTTTT
CDR3aa: CASSPPRGTGDEKLFF

j_gene: TRBJ2-7
abundance: .
d_gene: .
v_gene: TRBV7-9
CDR3nt: TGTGCCAGCAGCCCCAGGGAGATGCGCTACGAGCAGTACTTC
CDR3aa: CASSPREMRYEQYF

j_gene: TRBJ2-3
abundance: .
d_gene: TRBD1
v_gene: TRBV10-3
CDR3nt: TGTGCCATCGCTCCAGGGACAGGGGGTTTCGCGGATACGCAGTATTTT
CDR3aa: CAIAPGTGGFADTQYF

j_gene: TRBJ2-3
abundance: .
d_gene: .
v_gene: TRBV19
CDR3nt: TGTGCCAGTAGTGCGGCAGAGACAGATACGCAGTATTTT
CDR3aa: CASSAAETDTQYF

j_gene: TRBJ2-5
abundance: .
d_gene: TRBD2
v_gene: TRBV7-8
CDR3nt: TGTGCCAGCAGCTTAAGAGCGGGAGTAAACCAAGAGACCCAGTACTTC
CDR3aa: CASSLRAGVNQETQYF

j_gene: TRBJ2-3
abundance: .
d_gene: .
v_gene: TRBV20-1
CDR3nt: TGCAGTGCTGGGGGGGATACGCAGTATTTT
CDR3aa: CSAGGDTQYF

j_gene: TRBJ2-1
abundance: few
d_gene: .
v_gene: TRBV27
CDR3nt: TGTGCCAGCAGTCTAACGGGACCGAACTACAATGAGCAGTTCTTC
CDR3aa: CASSLTGPNYNEQFF

j_gene: TRBJ1-4
abundance: few
d_gene: .
v_gene: TRBV4-1
CDR3nt: TGCGCCAGCAGCCAAGTAACGGGGGTAGGCGAAAAACTGTTTTTT
CDR3aa: CASSQVTGVGEKLFF

j_gene: TRBJ1-1
abundance: .
d_gene: .
v_gene: TRBV7-2
CDR3nt: TGTGCCAGCAGCCAGGGGACCGGTAGATACACTGAAGCTTTCTTT
CDR3aa: CASSQGTGRYTEAFF

j_gene: TRBJ2-3
abundance: .
d_gene: TRBD2
v_gene: TRBV19
CDR3nt: TGTGCCAGTAGTATACGGGCTAGCGGGAGGGTTAGCAGAAGCACAGATACGCAGTATTTT
CDR3aa: CASSIRASGRVSRSTDTQYF

j_gene: TRBJ1-1
abundance: .
d_gene: .
v_gene: TRBV10-3
CDR3nt: TGTGCCATCAGTCTCGGGGCAGGGATGAACACTGAAGCTTTCTTT
CDR3aa: CAISLGAGMNTEAFF

j_gene: TRBJ2-2
abundance: few
d_gene: .
v_gene: TRBV6-2/TRBV6-3
CDR3nt: TGTGCCAGCCGCCGAGGAGGGTACACCGGGGAGCTGTTTTTT
CDR3aa: CASRRGGYTGELFF

j_gene: TRBJ2-7
abundance: .
d_gene: .
v_gene: TRBV19
CDR3nt: TGTGCCAGTAGTCCCGTGGCTCGGGGTCACGAGCAGTACTTC
CDR3aa: CASSPVARGHEQYF

j_gene: TRBJ2-5
abundance: .
d_gene: .
v_gene: TRBV7-2
CDR3nt: TGTGCCAGCAGGGGACCATCGAGAGAGACCCAGTACTTC
CDR3aa: CASRGPSRETQYF

j_gene: TRBJ1-2
abundance: few
d_gene: .
v_gene: TRBV10-3
CDR3nt: TGTGCCATCAGTGTATGGGCTCGGCGTGACTATGGCTACACCTTC
CDR3aa: CAISVWARRDYGYTF

j_gene: TRBJ1-4
abundance: .
d_gene: .
v_gene: TRBV12-3/TRBV12-4
CDR3nt: TGTACCAGCAGTTCCGGCCGGGAAAATGAAAAACTGTTTTTT
CDR3aa: CTSSSGRENEKLFF

j_gene: TRBJ2-1
abundance: many
d_gene: TRBD1
v_gene: TRBV20-1
CDR3nt: TGCAGTGCTACCGGGGACAGGTTAGGAAATGAGCAGTTCTTC
CDR3aa: CSATGDRLGNEQFF

j_gene: TRBJ2-1
abundance: .
d_gene: .
v_gene: TRBV5-4
CDR3nt: TGTGCCAGCAGCTTGGATGCAGGGAGGTACAATGAGCAGTTCTTC
CDR3aa: CASSLDAGRYNEQFF

j_gene: TRBJ2-5
abundance: few
d_gene: .
v_gene: TRBV7-2
CDR3nt: TGTGCCAGCAGCTTACCGGAAGAGACCCAGTACTTC
CDR3aa: CASSLPEETQYF

j_gene: TRBJ2-5
abundance: few
d_gene: .
v_gene: TRBV25-1
CDR3nt: TGTGCCAGCAGCAGGGTCGACCTGGGGGAGACCCAGTACTTC
CDR3aa: CASSRVDLGETQYF

j_gene: TRBJ1-1
abundance: few
d_gene: .
v_gene: TRBV3-1
CDR3nt: TGTGCCAGCAGCCAAACCCCCGGGACAAACACTGAAGCTTTCTTT
CDR3aa: CASSQTPGTNTEAFF

j_gene: TRBJ1-1
abundance: once
d_gene: .
v_gene: TRBV4-1
CDR3nt: TGCGCCAGCAGCCGGGGGGGGGCTGCTGAAGCTTTCTTT
CDR3aa: CASSRGGAAEAFF

j_gene: TRBJ2-3
abundance: .
d_gene: .
v_gene: TRBV5-4
CDR3nt: TGTGCCAGCAGCTTGGTGGTCGGTACGCAGTATTTT
CDR3aa: CASSLVVGTQYF

j_gene: TRBJ1-4
abundance: .
d_gene: TRBD1
v_gene: TRBV7-9
CDR3nt: TGTGCCAGCAGCCCACGACAGGGCGAAAATGAAAAACTGTTTTTT
CDR3aa: CASSPRQGENEKLFF

j_gene: TRBJ1-3
abundance: few
d_gene: .
v_gene: TRBV11-3
CDR3nt: TGTGCCAGCAGCTTAGGCAGCTACTCTGGAAACACCATATATTTT
CDR3aa: CASSLGSYSGNTIYF

j_gene: TRBJ1-4
abundance: few
d_gene: .
v_gene: TRBV6-1
CDR3nt: TGTGCCAGCAGTGAAGTAGGGGCGCCGGCCCAAAAACTGTTTTTT
CDR3aa: CASSEVGAPAQKLFF

j_gene: TRBJ2-2
abundance: few
d_gene: .
v_gene: TRBV12-3/TRBV12-4
CDR3nt: TGTGCCAGCAGTTTAAGAGAAGGCGCCGGGGAGCTGTTTTTT
CDR3aa: CASSLREGAGELFF

j_gene: TRBJ2-5
abundance: few
d_gene: TRBD1
v_gene: TRBV19
CDR3nt: TGTGCCAGTAGTATCCAGGGGGCTGTAGAGACCCAGTACTTC
CDR3aa: CASSIQGAVETQYF

j_gene: TRBJ2-7
abundance: few
d_gene: .
v_gene: TRBV20-1
CDR3nt: TGCAGTGCTAGAGTTCCGGGACCCCCCTACGAGCAGTACTTC
CDR3aa: CSARVPGPPYEQYF

j_gene: TRBJ1-3
abundance: .
d_gene: .
v_gene: TRBV5-3
CDR3nt: TGTGCCAGCAGCTTGGTACCAGGGGCCAACTCTGGAAACACCATATATTTT
CDR3aa: CASSLVPGANSGNTIYF

j_gene: TRBJ2-7
abundance: .
d_gene: .
v_gene: TRBV19
CDR3nt: TGTGCCAGTAGTATAGATGGCGGAGGGGTTCCCTACGAGCAGTACTTC
CDR3aa: CASSIDGGGVPYEQYF

j_gene: TRBJ2-1
abundance: .
d_gene: .
v_gene: TRBV4-1
CDR3nt: TGCGCCAGCAGCCAGCAGGAGAAGTACAATGAGCAGTTCTTC
CDR3aa: CASSQQEKYNEQFF

j_gene: TRBJ2-2
abundance: .
d_gene: TRBD2
v_gene: TRBV12-3/TRBV12-4
CDR3nt: TGTGCCAGCAGTTTATACGGACTAGCGGGAGGGCCCAACACCGGGGAGCTGTTTTTT
CDR3aa: CASSLYGLAGGPNTGELFF